The 4 T cell receptor beta chains below were found in one sample sequenced in a study of response to subunit inactivated influenza vaccine. TCRdb reprocessed the RT-PCR reads with MiXCR, giving one entry per CDR3 protein. Here the sample spans 290,000 or so distinct CDR3 sequences, roughly 20% being singletons. The material was PBMCs from blood, obtained less than 22 months after vaccination. These receptors all come from a man between 50 and 75 years old who received an inactivated influenza vaccine.

The table lists this clonotype with a few counts. This chain uses TRBV11-3 with TRBJ2-5, with D unclear. The CDR3 has 12 amino acids. Germline CDR1 and CDR2: SGHNT and YENEEA. V shed 1 base and J shed 7 bases, with 7 bases lying between them. This chain's CDR3 is CASSLGSGTQYF. The CDR3 bases are TGTGCCAGCAGCTTAGGGTCCGGGACCCAGTACTTC.

Only a few counts were recorded for this clonotype. The chain combines TRBV6-5 with TRBJ1-1, with D perhaps TRBD1 (6 bases). The CDR3 is 14 amino acids. The V and J ends lost 2 bases and 5 bases respectively, with 12 bases between them. Per germline, CDR1 MNHEY and CDR2 SVGAGI. In DNA, the CDR3 is TGTGCCAGCAGTTACCGGGGGGCCTGGACTGAAGCTTTCTTT. It is translated as CASSYRGAWTEAFF.

This clonotype was detected a few times. The chain links TRBV29-1 to TRBJ2-1; tentatively, D is TRBD1 or TRBD2 (6 bases each). The germline CDR1 and CDR2 sequences are SQVTM and ANQGSEA. The CDR3 spans 12 residues. V gave up 4 bases and J gave up 6 bases, with 10 bases separating them. In DNA form, the CDR3 reads TGCAGCGTTGCTAGGGGGGCCAATGAGCAGTTCTTC. This gives the protein CSVARGANEQFF.

This sequence joins TRBV28 and TRBJ1-5; D is unresolved. This CDR3 comprises 15 residues. Germline CDR1 reads MDHEN; CDR2 reads SYDVKM. V was pared by 6 bases and J by 2 bases, with 14 bases between. Written as DNA, the CDR3 is TGTGCCAGCAGCTATCAGTGGAGAGGCAATCAGCCCCAGCATTTT. It translates to CASSYQWRGNQPQHF.